This TCR beta chain derives from a study of blood T cell repertoires in COVID-19. The CDR3 sequence is 13 residues long. V was clipped by 5 bases and J by 4 bases, with 11 bases between them. Germline V CDR1 and CDR2: LNHNV, YYDKDF (reference sequence). This clone appeared a single time. Produced via immunoSEQ multiplex PCR; TCRdb's table is partial and in-frame only. The sample records over 350,000 clones, about 87% being singletons. Sequenced input: PBMCs or T cells enriched from blood (not recorded which). V and J are TRBV15 and TRBJ1-2; D is ambiguous. The TCR sequence derives from a woman aged 45-65 years who had recovered from COVID-19. CDR3 sequence: CATSRARSYGYTF. CDR3 in DNA: TGTGCCACCAGCCGCGCACGGAGCTATGGCTACACCTTC. Drawing the rest from reference TRBV15 and TRBJ1-2, the complete variable domain is DAMVIQNPRYQVTQFGKPVTLSCSQTLNHNVMYWYQQKSSQAPKLLFHYYDKDFNNEADTPDNFQSRRPNTSFCFLDIRSPGLGDTAMYLCATSRARSYGYTFGSGTRLTVV.